This T cell receptor (beta chain) was obtained from a study of graft-versus-host responses after intestinal transplantation. Study information: Those transplanted obtained multivisceral, liver-intestinal, or isolated intestinal grafts.

Some clones are missing from TCRdb's copy, which holds only in-frame ones; the method was immunoSEQ multiplex PCR. The data show about 70,000 clones, with less than 95% seen just once and about 1.3% held by the top ten. Whole-study results and caveats: Within allografts, high graft-versus-host to host-versus-graft clonal ratios were seen among patients with graft-donor T cell macrochimerism. After transplant, early declines in HvG clones were associated with peak levels of circulating GvH clones.

About this clone: Its antigen is unknown.

Trimming stripped 5 bases from V and 1 base from J, with 9 bases between. The CDR3 has 13 residues. Germline-derived CDR1 and CDR2 are MNHEY and SVGAGI. The sequences come from unstimulated CD8+ T cells sorted from spleen or lymph node cells, collected before intestinal transplant. This clonotype was sampled from a human donor who received an intestinal transplant. The V call is TRBV6-5, the J call TRBJ2-7, with a possible D match to TRBD2 (6 bases). The CDR3 is CASSLGGSYEQYF. CDR3 in DNA: TGTGCCAGCAGTCTCGGAGGGTCCTACGAGCAGTACTTC.